This TCR beta chain was obtained from a study of regulatory T cells in long-lasting Graves disease. Findings of the study overall: Researchers examined only peripheral blood and not thyroid tissue. The persistent group shared 2,500 to 3,000 public clonotypes, more than the 850 to 1,000 shared by new patients. Persistent disease preferred TRBV28, TRBJ1-2 and TRBJ2-5.

CDR1 and CDR2 from the germline V gene are MNHNS and SASEGT. The CDR3 has 12 residues. V was trimmed by 6 bases and J by 10 bases, leaving 13 bases between them. Note on this clonotype: Its target is unknown. A far larger clone is one nucleotide away, so this likely arose from a read error.

CDR3 regions were amplified by Arm-PCR using iRepertoire HTBI primers to build TCR beta libraries. As processed by the authors: Samples revealed 62 TRBV and over twelve TRBJ segments. In TCRdb, the multiplex PCR reads were re-called with MiXCR into one record per CDR3 protein. The V and J calls were not made by the authors but by TCRdb's processing. In the table there are a few hundred thousand distinct CDR3 sequences, roughly a quarter of which are singletons. Time point noted: persistent/refractory GD, antithyroid drugs over 5 years with positive TRAb. RNA extracted from PBMCs served as the sequencing template.

The origin of this receptor is a female donor with Graves disease. This specimen was peripheral blood mononuclear cells (PBMCs), taken when the disease was refractory, from a patient treated with antithyroid drugs. The chain recombines TRBV6-1 with TRBJ2-1, with D perhaps being TRBD1 or TRBD2 (5 bases each). The CDR3 protein is CASRGEGYEQFF. The CDR3 DNA reads as TGTGCCAGCAGGGGAGAGGGGTACGAGCAGTTCTTC.